This is a list of T cell receptor beta chains from one sample in a study of neurological immune-mediated disorders. Each CDR3 protein gets one entry after TCRdb re-called the 5' RACE reads with MiXCR. The sample records more than 50,000 distinct CDR3 sequences, roughly 5.6% being singletons. The specimen sequenced was PBMCs. The receptor source for this set is a young woman with multiple sclerosis. CDR3s include the opening cysteine and the closing phenylalanine or tryptophan. A D gene is named only where the DNA matches it firmly. Clone sizes are given selectively: once, few, many, or a class where the clone is expanded.

j_call	v_call	clone_size	d_call	cdr3_nt	cdr3_aa
TRBJ2-7	TRBV5-6	many	.	TGTGCCAGCAGCTTGGCCGGTCCCTACGAGCAGTACTTC	CASSLAGPYEQYF
TRBJ2-1	TRBV2	many	.	TGTGCCAGCAGTGAAGTTGTACAGGACCCTTACAATGAGCAGTTCTTC	CASSEVVQDPYNEQFF
TRBJ2-4	TRBV18	.	TRBD1	TGTGCCAGCTCACGATACGCCGGGACAGGGGAAGCCAAAAACATTCAGTACTTC	CASSRYAGTGEAKNIQYF
TRBJ2-1	TRBV11-2	many	TRBD1	TGTGCCAGCAGCTACTCTAACAGGGGGAATGAGCAGTTCTTC	CASSYSNRGNEQFF
TRBJ2-5	TRBV5-6	many	.	.	CASSLDRGFLETQYF
TRBJ1-2	TRBV5-1	many	TRBD1	TGCGCCAGCAGCTCGAGCGGACAGGGGGGATCCTATGGCTACACCTTC	CASSSSGQGGSYGYTF
TRBJ2-7	TRBV4-1	many	.	TGCGCCAGCAGCCAAGAGGGCCACGAGCAGTACTTC	CASSQEGHEQYF
TRBJ2-2	TRBV7-2	many	.	TGTGCCAGCAGCCCTCAAGAGGGGTACACCGGGGAGCTGTTTTTT	CASSPQEGYTGELFF
TRBJ2-3	TRBV20-1	few	TRBD1	TGCAGTGCTAGAGGGGGCGGGACAGGGGGCACAGATACGCAGTATTTT	CSARGGGTGGTDTQYF
TRBJ2-3	TRBV20-1	many	TRBD1	TGCAGTGCTAGTCGGGCAAGGGGGCTCAGGGATTCGGATACGCAGTATTTT	CSASRARGLRDSDTQYF
TRBJ2-7	TRBV14	many	.	TGTGCCAGCAGCCAAGACGGCTCCGAGCAGTACTTC	CASSQDGSEQYF
TRBJ2-3	TRBV11-2	many	TRBD2	TGTGCCAGCAGCACCCGACTAGCGATTGGATTGGATACGCAGTATTTT	CASSTRLAIGLDTQYF
TRBJ1-4	TRBV5-1	many	.	TGCGCCAGCAGCTTCGGTACAGACTATGAAAAACTGTTTTTT	CASSFGTDYEKLFF
TRBJ1-1	TRBV5-6	.	.	TGTGCCAGCAGCCTGCTTGGACGTCAGGGTGAAGCTTTCTTT	CASSLLGRQGEAFF
TRBJ2-5	TRBV7-9	many	TRBD1	TGTGCCAGCAGCCCGGAGACGACAGGGGTAGAGACCCAGTACTTC	CASSPETTGVETQYF
TRBJ2-5	TRBV10-3	many	.	TGTGCCATCAGGATCGGACAGCAAGAAGAGACCCAGTACTTC	CAIRIGQQEETQYF
TRBJ2-2	TRBV12-3/TRBV12-4	many	TRBD1	TGTGCCAGCAAACCAGGGAGACAGGGAAACACCGGGGAGCTGTTTTTT	CASKPGRQGNTGELFF
TRBJ1-1	TRBV5-1	few	.	TGCGCCAGCAGCTTGGATTTCGGGGGGCGCATCACTGAAGCTTTCTTT	CASSLDFGGRITEAFF
TRBJ2-7	TRBV28	many	.	TGTGCCAGCAGTTTCCCCGTCAGGTCCCACGAGCAGTACTTC	CASSFPVRSHEQYF
TRBJ2-7	TRBV3-1	many	.	TGTGCCAGCAGCGTCCGAGCGGGCGAGCAGTACTTC	CASSVRAGEQYF
TRBJ1-3	TRBV6-5	few	.	TGTGCCAGCAGACAGGGAGGCGGAAACACCATATATTTT	CASRQGGGNTIYF
TRBJ2-2	TRBV28	few	.	TGTGCCAGCAGACCAACGGCCGGGGAGCTGTTTTTT	CASRPTAGELFF
TRBJ1-4	TRBV3-1	.	TRBD1	TGTGCCAGCAACCAAAACAGGGGGACTAATGAAAAACTGTTTTTT	CASNQNRGTNEKLFF
TRBJ1-1	TRBV12-3/TRBV12-4	many	TRBD1	TGTGCCAGCAGTTTACTTGCCAGGGGGAGCACTGAAGCTTTCTTT	CASSLLARGSTEAFF
TRBJ2-1	TRBV5-1	many	.	TGCGCCAGCAGCTTGGTCCCAGTAGGGGAACCCTACAATGAGCAGTTCTTC	CASSLVPVGEPYNEQFF
TRBJ2-7	TRBV5-1	few	.	TGCGCCAGCAGCTTATTAGCGGAAGGAACCTACGAGCAGTACTTC	CASSLLAEGTYEQYF
TRBJ2-2	TRBV27	many	.	TGTGCCAGCAGCCAACCTGGGCAGAACACCGGGGAGCTGTTTTTT	CASSQPGQNTGELFF
TRBJ1-2	TRBV20-1	many	.	TGCAGTGCTAGAGGCGAAGGGAACTATGGCTACACCTTC	CSARGEGNYGYTF
TRBJ2-1	TRBV6-5	many	.	TGTGCCAGTTCCCGCCTGACAGGAATCTACAATGAGCAGTTCTTC	CASSRLTGIYNEQFF
TRBJ2-7	TRBV5-1	many	.	TGCGCCAGCAGCTTGGAGCGGGCAGGACCCTACGAGCAGTACTTC	CASSLERAGPYEQYF
TRBJ2-7	TRBV5-1	many	TRBD2	TGCGCCAGCAGCTGGCCAAAGGGGACTAGTGACTACGAGCAGTACTTC	CASSWPKGTSDYEQYF
TRBJ2-1	TRBV5-1	.	.	TGCGCCAGCAGCTTGGACCGAAGCTCCTACAATGAGCAGTTCTTC	CASSLDRSSYNEQFF
TRBJ2-1	TRBV3-1	many	.	TGTGCCAGCAGCCAAGAAAGGGCGGGTGAGCAGTTCTTC	CASSQERAGEQFF
TRBJ1-2	TRBV19	many	.	TGTGCCAGTAGGATAAAGGCCCCTGGCTATGGCTACACCTTC	CASRIKAPGYGYTF
TRBJ2-1	TRBV12-3/TRBV12-4	.	.	TGTGCCAGCAGTGGCGGTTCTAGCTCCTACAATGAGCAGTTCTTC	CASSGGSSSYNEQFF
TRBJ2-6	TRBV29-1	many	.	TGCAGCGTTGTTCTGGGGACTGGGGCCAACGTCCTGACTTTC	CSVVLGTGANVLTF
TRBJ1-5	TRBV28	many	TRBD1	TGTGCCAGCAGTTACCCAAGCAAGACAGGGTGGAACAATCAGCCCCAGCATTTT	CASSYPSKTGWNNQPQHF
TRBJ1-5	TRBV5-1	.	.	TGCGCCAGCAGCTTACAGGGCCAGAGCAATCAGCCCCAGAATTTT	CASSLQGQSNQPQNF
TRBJ1-1	TRBV9	many	TRBD1	TGTGCCAGCAGCACCAAGGGGACAGGGCCTTACACTGAAGCTTTCTTT	CASSTKGTGPYTEAFF
TRBJ1-2	TRBV20-1	.	.	TGCAGTGCTCTGAACTACAGGGATCAGAACTATGGCTACACCTTC	CSALNYRDQNYGYTF
TRBJ2-3	TRBV20-1	many	.	TGCAGTGCTAGAGAAACTCCAGGAGCAGATACGCAGTATTTT	CSARETPGADTQYF
TRBJ2-1	TRBV6-1	many	TRBD2	TGTGCCAGCAGCGGCGGGAGGAGCTCCTACAATGAGCAGTTCTTC	CASSGGRSSYNEQFF